This T cell receptor beta chain was identified during a study of Graves' ophthalmopathy and Graves' hyperthyroidism. Points from the study as a whole: Appearing in blood as well were most expanded thyroid clonotypes above 0.001 frequency.

There are 13 residues in the CDR3. Trimming took 6 bases from V and 7 from J, leaving 13 bases between them. The V gene's germline CDR1 is SQVTM and CDR2 ANQGSEA. For this clonotype: What it binds is unknown.

Researchers took RNA transcripts and amplified TCR beta CDR3 regions from them. First-round RT-PCR used HTBI primers; second-round multiplex PCR followed. TCRdb reprocessed the multiplex PCR reads via MiXCR and lists one record per CDR3 protein. The profile shows around 590,000 distinct CDR3 sequences, approximately 37% of them singletons. Exclusion applied to patients with other autoimmune diseases, uncontrolled infections, pregnancy or lactation. The diagnostic workup employed clinical symptoms, serum thyroxine, TRAb, thyroid ultrasound and orbital computed tomography. Material: peripheral blood or thyroid tissue (not recorded which). This TCR was recovered from an adult man with Graves' hyperthyroidism. The chain combines TRBV29-1 with TRBJ1-6; the D gene is possibly TRBD1 (6 bases). The CDR3, as DNA: TGCAGCGTATCCGGGGGGCTGAATTCACCCCTCCACTTT. Amino acids: CSVSGGLNSPLHF.